This TCR beta chain was sequenced in a study of blood T cell repertoires in COVID-19. Study summary: PBMCs, B-cell-depleted T cells, or T cells were the source of the cDNA or gDNA that made up the material.

Trimming removed 4 bases from V and 3 bases from J; junction bases left unmatched: 2. Germline CDR1 is LNHDA and CDR2 is SQIVND (reference sequence). The CDR3 totals 13 residues. Data came from immunoSEQ multiplex PCR; TCRdb stores just in-frame clones and leaves some out. The sample yields about 260,000 clones, approximately 82% seen once. This TCR was recovered from a woman older than 75 with acute or convalescent COVID-19. The chain combines TRBV19 with TRBJ2-7; 8 bases match TRBD1. The source material was peripheral blood. CDR3 sequence reads: CASSNDRGYEQYF. In DNA form, the CDR3 reads TGTGCCAGTAGTAACGACAGGGGCTACGAGCAGTACTTC.